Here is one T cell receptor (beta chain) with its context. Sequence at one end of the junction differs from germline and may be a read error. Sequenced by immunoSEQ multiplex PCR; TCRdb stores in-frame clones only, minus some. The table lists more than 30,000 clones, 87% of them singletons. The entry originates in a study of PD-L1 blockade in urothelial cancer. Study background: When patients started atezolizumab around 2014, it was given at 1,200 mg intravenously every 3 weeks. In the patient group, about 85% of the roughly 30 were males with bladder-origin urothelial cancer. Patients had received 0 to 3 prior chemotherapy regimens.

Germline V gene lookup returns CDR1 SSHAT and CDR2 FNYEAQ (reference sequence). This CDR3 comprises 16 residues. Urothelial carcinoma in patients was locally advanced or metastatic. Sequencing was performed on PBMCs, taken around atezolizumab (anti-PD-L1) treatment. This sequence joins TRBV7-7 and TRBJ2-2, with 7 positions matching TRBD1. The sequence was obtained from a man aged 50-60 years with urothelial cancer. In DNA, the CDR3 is TGTGCTAGCAGCCCTCGCCCCGGGACAGATACCGGGGAGCTGTTTTTT. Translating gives CASSPRPGTDTGELFF. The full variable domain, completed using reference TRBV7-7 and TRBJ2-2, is GAGVSQSPRYKVTKRGQDVTLRCDPISSHATLYWYQQALGQGPEFLTYFNYEAQPDKSGLPSDRFSAERPEGSISTLTIQRTEQRDSAMYRCASSPRPGTDTGELFFGEGSRLTVL.